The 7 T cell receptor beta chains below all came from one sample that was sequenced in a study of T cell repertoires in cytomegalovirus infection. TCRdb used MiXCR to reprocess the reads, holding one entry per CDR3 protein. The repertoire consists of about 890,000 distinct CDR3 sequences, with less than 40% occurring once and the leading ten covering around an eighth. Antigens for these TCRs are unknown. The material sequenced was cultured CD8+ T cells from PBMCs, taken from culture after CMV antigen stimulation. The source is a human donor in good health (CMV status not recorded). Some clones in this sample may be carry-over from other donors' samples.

The CDR3 nucleotides are TGTGCCAGCCGGGACGGACCCTACAATGAGCAGTTCTTC. It encodes CASRDGPYNEQFF. The chain carries TRBV6-2 or TRBV6-3 and TRBJ2-1; the D gene could be TRBD1 or TRBD2 (5 bases each). This CDR3 region has 13 residues. V was clipped by 8 bases and J by 2 bases, with 10 bases between them. Germline assignment: CDR1 MNHEY and CDR2 SVGEGT.

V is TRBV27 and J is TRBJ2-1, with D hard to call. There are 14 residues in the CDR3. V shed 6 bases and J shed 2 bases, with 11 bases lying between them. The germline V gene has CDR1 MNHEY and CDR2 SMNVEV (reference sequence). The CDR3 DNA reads TGTGCCAGCAGGGCCCAGTCCCCCTACAATGAGCAGTTCTTC. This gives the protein CASRAQSPYNEQFF.

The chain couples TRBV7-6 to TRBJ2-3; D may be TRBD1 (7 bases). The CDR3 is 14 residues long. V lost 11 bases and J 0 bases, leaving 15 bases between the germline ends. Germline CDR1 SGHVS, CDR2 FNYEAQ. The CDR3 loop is CACGTATSTDTQYF. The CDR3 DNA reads TGTGCCTGCGGGACAGCCACTAGCACAGATACGCAGTATTTT.

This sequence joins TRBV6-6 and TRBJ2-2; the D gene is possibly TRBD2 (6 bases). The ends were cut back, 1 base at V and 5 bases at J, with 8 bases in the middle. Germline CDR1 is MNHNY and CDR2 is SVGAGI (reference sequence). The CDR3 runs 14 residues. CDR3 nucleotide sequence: TGTGCCAGCAGTTACTGGAGGGATACCGGGGAGCTGTTTTTT. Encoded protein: CASSYWRDTGELFF.

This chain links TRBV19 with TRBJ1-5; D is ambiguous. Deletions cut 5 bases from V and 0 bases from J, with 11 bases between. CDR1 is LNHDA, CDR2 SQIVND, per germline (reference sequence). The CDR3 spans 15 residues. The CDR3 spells CASSPALHSNQPQHF. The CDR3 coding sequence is TGTGCCAGTAGTCCCGCCTTGCATAGCAATCAGCCCCAGCATTTT.

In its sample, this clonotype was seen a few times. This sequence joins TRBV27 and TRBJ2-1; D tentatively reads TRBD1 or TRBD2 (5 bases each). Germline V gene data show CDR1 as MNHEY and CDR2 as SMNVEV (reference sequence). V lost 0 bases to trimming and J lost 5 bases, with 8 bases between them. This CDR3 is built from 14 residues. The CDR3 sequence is CASSLSGTHNEQFF. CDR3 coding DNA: TGTGCCAGCAGTTTATCCGGGACCCACAATGAGCAGTTCTTC.

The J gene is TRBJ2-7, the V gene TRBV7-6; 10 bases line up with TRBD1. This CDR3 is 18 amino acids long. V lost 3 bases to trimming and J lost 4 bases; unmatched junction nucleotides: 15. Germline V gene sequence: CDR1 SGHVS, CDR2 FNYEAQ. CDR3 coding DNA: TGTGCCAGCAGCTTGATCGTGAGGGGACAGGGGAGGAGGTACGAGCAGTACTTC. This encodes CASSLIVRGQGRRYEQYF.